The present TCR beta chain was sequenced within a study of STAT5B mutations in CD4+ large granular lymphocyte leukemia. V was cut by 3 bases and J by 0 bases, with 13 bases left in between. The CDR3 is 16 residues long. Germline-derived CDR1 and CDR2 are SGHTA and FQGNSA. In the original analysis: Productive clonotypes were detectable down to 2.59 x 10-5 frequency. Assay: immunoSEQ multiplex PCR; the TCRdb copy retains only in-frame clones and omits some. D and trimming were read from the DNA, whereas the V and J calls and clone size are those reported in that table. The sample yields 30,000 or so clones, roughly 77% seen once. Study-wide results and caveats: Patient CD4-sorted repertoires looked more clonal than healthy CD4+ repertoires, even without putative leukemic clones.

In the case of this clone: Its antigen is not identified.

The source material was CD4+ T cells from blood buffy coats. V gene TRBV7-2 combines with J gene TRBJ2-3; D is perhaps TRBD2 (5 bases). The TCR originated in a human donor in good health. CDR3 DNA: TGTGCCAGCAGCTTGAGGGCGGGCGCTAGCACAGATACGCAGTATTTT. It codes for CASSLRAGASTDTQYF.